This TCR beta chain was identified during a study of T cell responses to AZD1222 COVID-19 vaccine. On this clone itself: Its specificity is unknown.

Here immunoSEQ multiplex PCR was the method, and the copy in TCRdb shows in-frame clones only, minus some. Here the sample spans 150,000 to 200,000 clones, around 94% being singletons. Regarding the study as a whole: Increases in Spike-specific TCR breadth and depth were seen after two AZD1222 doses. In a largely white British group with more females than males, clonal diversity was possibly underestimated. Repertoires were collected only later (after the peak T cell response had occurred).

The germline V and J ends were trimmed by 6 bases and 1 base, with 10 bases remaining between them. Germline V gene lookup returns CDR1 KGHSH and CDR2 LQKENI. The CDR3 spans 14 residues. Second doses at about 4 or about 12 weeks were pooled. The V and J genes are TRBV18 and TRBJ1-5; no clear D gene. This TCR was recovered from an adult who received the AZD1222 COVID-19 vaccine. The sequences come from peripheral blood, collected 28 days after the second AZD1222 dose. Here the CDR3 DNA reads TGTGCCAGCTCCTTTAGCCACAGCAATCAGCCCCAGCATTTT. This codes for CASSFSHSNQPQHF.